This entry lists 7 T cell receptor beta chains sequenced from one sample in a study of CD8+CD57+ T cells in acquired aplastic anemia. CDR3 and TCR beta VDJ profiling relied on a genomic DNA template. One entry per CDR3 protein, called by TCRdb with MiXCR from the reads. The table has about 220,000 distinct CDR3 sequences, 30% to 40% seen once. Sequences were obtained from sorted CD4+, CD8+, or CD8+CD57+ T cells (not recorded which) from PBMCs. All receptors derive from a human donor in good health, serving as a control.

The V and J genes are TRBV12-3 or TRBV12-4 and TRBJ2-3; 8 bases match TRBD1. The junction had 20 bases not matched to a gene; V was cut back by 8 bases and J by 4 bases. The length of the CDR3 is 18 residues. The CDR3 spells CASAKDRGRWESADTQYF. CDR3 DNA: TGTGCCAGCGCAAAAGACAGGGGAAGATGGGAGAGTGCAGATACGCAGTATTTT.

This clonotype occurred a few times. V and J are TRBV20-1 and TRBJ1-5, with TRBD1 matching 7 bases. CDR1 DFQATT and CDR2 SNEGSKA come from the germline V gene (reference sequence). CDR3 size: 17 residues. Losses at the gene ends were 0 bases for V and 3 bases for J; bases not matched to a gene: 11. CDR3 nucleotide sequence: TGCAGTGCTAGAGATTCGGATGGGACAGATTACAATCAGCCCCAGCATTTT. Its protein product is CSARDSDGTDYNQPQHF.

Concerning this clonotype itself: One base away lies a much larger clone, so this may be a sequencing read error. As the CDR3 is not closed by the conserved phenylalanine or tryptophan, this likely results from a read error. The V gene is TRBV4-2, the J gene TRBJ1-1; unclear D gene. CDR1 LGHNA and CDR2 YNFKEQ come from the germline V gene. The CDR3 is made up of 16 amino acids. Trimming took 1 base from V and 6 from J, leaving 18 bases between them. The CDR3 sequence is CASSQAMDTGIPEAFV. The CDR3 DNA sequence: TGTGCCAGCAGCCAAGCCATGGATACGGGGATCCCTGAAGCTTTCGTT.

This clonotype was detected only a few times. CDR3 nucleotide sequence: TGCAGTGCTAGAGATCAAATTAGCGGAGCTTACAATGAGCAGTTCTTC. Encoded protein: CSARDQISGAYNEQFF. V gene TRBV20-1 combines with J gene TRBJ2-1; TRBD2 is a possible D gene (6 bases). V was clipped by 0 bases and J by 4 bases, with 16 bases between them. This CDR3 comprises 16 residues. Germline V lookup: CDR1 DFQATT, CDR2 SNEGSKA (reference sequence).

In its sample, this clonotype was seen a few times. The chain uses TRBV27 and TRBJ1-5, with 7 bases matching TRBD1. The trim removed 6 bases at V and 7 bases at J, leaving 9 bases unmatched. This CDR3 is 14 amino acids long. CDR1 and CDR2 (germline): MNHEY, SMNVEV (reference sequence). DNA for the CDR3: TGTGCCAGCAGCCTAACAGGGGCTCGCCAGCCCCAGCATTTT. It translates to CASSLTGARQPQHF.

In this sample, this clonotype turned up a few times. The V call is TRBV30, the J call TRBJ2-7; 7 bases match TRBD1. After removal of 4 bases from V and 1 base from J, the junction contained 4 bases not matched to a gene. CDR1 GTSNPN and CDR2 SVGIG come from the germline V gene (reference sequence). There are 13 residues in the CDR3. CDR3: CAWNPTGSYEQYF. The CDR3 DNA reads as TGTGCCTGGAACCCGACAGGGTCCTACGAGCAGTACTTC.

This clonotype has ten or more counts. The J gene is TRBJ1-1, the V gene TRBV7-8, with 9 positions matching TRBD1. Germline V CDR1 and CDR2: SGHVS, FQNEAQ. The ends lost 5 bases at V and 0 bases at J; junction bases unmatched: 10. This CDR3 is 17 amino acids long. CDR3 in DNA: TGTGCCAGCAGCCCCAACCGGGACAGGGATCTGAACACTGAAGCTTTCTTT. Translation: CASSPNRDRDLNTEAFF.